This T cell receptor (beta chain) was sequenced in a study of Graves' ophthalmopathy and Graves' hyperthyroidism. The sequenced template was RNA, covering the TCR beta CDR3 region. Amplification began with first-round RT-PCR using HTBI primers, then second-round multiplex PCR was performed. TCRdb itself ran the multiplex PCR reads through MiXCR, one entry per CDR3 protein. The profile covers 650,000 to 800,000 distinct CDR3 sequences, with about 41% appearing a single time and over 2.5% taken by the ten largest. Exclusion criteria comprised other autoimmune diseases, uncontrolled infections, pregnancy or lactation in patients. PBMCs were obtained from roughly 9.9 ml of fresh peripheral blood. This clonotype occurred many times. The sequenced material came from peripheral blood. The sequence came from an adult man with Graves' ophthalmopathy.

CDR3 nucleotide sequence: TGCGCCAGCAGCTTATCAACAGGGGCGGGACAGCCCCAGCATTTT. It codes for CASSLSTGAGQPQHF. The V call is TRBV5-1, the J call TRBJ1-5, with 7 positions matching TRBD1. Germline CDR1 reads SGHRS; CDR2 reads YFSETQ. Unmatched junction bases numbered 9, after V lost 2 bases and J lost 7 bases. The CDR3 length is 15 residues.